This note documents a single TCR beta chain sequence. The antigen is undetermined. This sample stems from a study of monozygotic twins with inflammatory bowel disease. Overall study results and limits: Clonotypes shared with others were fewer in IBD patients than in healthy twins, especially with disease activity. IBD-affected twins scored below their healthy co-twins in TCRbeta diversity (inverse Simpson).

TCRdb derives one entry per CDR3 protein from the 5' RACE reads, leaving out DNA. Recorded for this sample: about 440,000 distinct CDR3 sequences. The source of this sequence is a human donor with ulcerative colitis or Crohn's disease, or a healthy co-twin of an affected twin (not recorded which). Source material: blood.

The CDR3 here is CSARTGSSYEQYF. The V and J genes are TRBV20-1 and TRBJ2-7; TCRdb's D call, TRBD1, is unchecked because there is no DNA. The germline V gene encodes CDR1 DFQATT and CDR2 SNEGSKA (reference sequence). CDR3 length: 13 amino acids.